Following are 4 T cell receptor beta chains from one sample sequenced in a study of blood T cell repertoires in COVID-19. Only in-frame clones appear in the TCRdb table, and some are missing; sequencing was by immunoSEQ multiplex PCR. The sample includes just under 65,000 clones, roughly three quarters of them seen just once. Material: peripheral blood. Receptors originate from a man between 60 and 70 years old with COVID-19, enrolled during active disease.

DNA of the CDR3: TGCGCCAGCAGCGTCTCAGGGGCAACTAATGAAAAACTGTTTTTT. Translation: CASSVSGATNEKLFF. The gene calls are TRBV5-1 and TRBJ1-4; D is perhaps TRBD1 (6 bases). The length of the CDR3 is 15 residues. V was cut by 4 bases and J by 0 bases, with 10 bases left in between. From germline, CDR1 is SGHRS and CDR2 YFSETQ. The full variable domain, completed using reference TRBV5-1 and TRBJ1-4, is KAGVTQTPRYLIKTRGQQVTLSCSPISGHRSVSWYQQTPGQGLQFLFEYFSETQRNKGNFPGRFSGRQFSNSRSEMNVSTLELGDSALYLCASSVSGATNEKLFFGSGTQLSVL.

This clone occurred once. The genes are TRBV9 and TRBJ2-7, with a possible D match to TRBD2 (5 bases). V was trimmed by 0 bases and J by 7 bases, leaving 23 bases between them. The CDR3 has 17 residues. CDR1 SGDLS and CDR2 YYNGEE come from the germline V gene. In nucleotides, the CDR3 is TGTGCCAGCAGCGTAGCGGTGTCGGACTGGAAGGTGGGAGAGCAGTACTTC. Translated, it gives CASSVAVSDWKVGEQYF.

The chain uses TRBV15 and TRBJ2-7; D gene ambiguous. Germline CDR1 reads LNHNV; CDR2 reads YYDKDF (reference sequence). Trimming cost V 4 bases and J 4 bases, with 11 bases left between them. The CDR3 has 13 amino acids. CDR3: CATSNNQRYEQYF. The CDR3 coding sequence is TGTGCCACCAGCAACAACCAACGTTACGAGCAGTACTTC.

This clone was recorded once. V and J are TRBV6-5 and TRBJ1-5, with D uncertain. CDR3 length equals 12 residues. Deletions cut 4 bases from V and 7 bases from J, with 8 bases between. CDR1 is MNHEY and CDR2 is SVGAGI in the germline V gene. CDR3 nucleotides: TGTGCCAGCAGTTCTTCAGGCCAGCCCCAGCATTTT. Encoded protein: CASSSSGQPQHF.